This note documents a single T cell receptor (beta chain) sequence. The length of the CDR3 is 14 residues. CDR1 is SGHRS, CDR2 YFSETQ, per germline. V lost 4 bases to trimming and J lost 5 bases, with 15 bases between them. This sample was taken from a study of T cells in Graves' hyperthyroidism and ophthalmopathy. No ophthalmopathy progression within 18 months constituted stable Graves' hyperthyroidism. PBMCs were derived from roughly 10 ml fresh peripheral blood. Amplification of TCR beta CDR3 regions used RNA as the template. The HTBI primer set drove a first-round RT-PCR of the TCR CDR3. MiXCR was run by TCRdb on the multiplex PCR reads, yielding one entry per CDR3 protein. The sample lists around 600,000 distinct CDR3 sequences; 15% to 19% were seen once.

Sequences were obtained from blood. The chain recombines TRBV5-1 with TRBJ2-5; a possible D gene is TRBD2 (5 bases). The receptor was derived from a woman aged 25-40 years with Graves' hyperthyroidism. The CDR3 sequence: CASSQDYLGETQYF. The CDR3 DNA reads as TGCGCCAGCAGCCAAGACTACCTGGGTGAGACCCAGTACTTC.